These T cell receptor beta chains were read from a single sample in a study of blood T cell repertoires in COVID-19. Profiling relied on immunoSEQ multiplex PCR, and the TCRdb table lists in-frame clones only, not all of them. The sample lists under 300,000 clones, roughly 80% seen once, with around 9.9% in the top ten. Sequenced sample: peripheral blood. Receptors originate from a woman of 80 years or more with acute or convalescent COVID-19. Each CDR3 is given with its conserved first and last residue. Each record gives: J gene, clone size, D gene, V gene, CDR3 protein, CDR3 DNA. A D gene is named only where the DNA matches it firmly. Where a row states a size, it is once, few, many or the class of an expanded clone; other rows omit it.

J gene: TRBJ2-2
clone size: -
D gene: TRBD1
V gene: TRBV6-6
CDR3 protein: CASNRGQANTGELFF
CDR3 DNA: TGTGCCAGCAACAGGGGACAGGCGAACACCGGGGAGCTGTTTTTT

J gene: TRBJ2-3
clone size: once
D gene: -
V gene: TRBV5-4
CDR3 protein: CASSLGTSYTDTQYF
CDR3 DNA: TGTGCCAGCAGCTTGGGGACTTCCTACACAGATACGCAGTATTTT

J gene: TRBJ2-7
clone size: -
D gene: -
V gene: TRBV5-1
CDR3 protein: CASSTTGYEQYF
CDR3 DNA: TGCGCCAGCAGCACGACAGGCTACGAGCAGTACTTC

J gene: TRBJ1-3
clone size: -
D gene: -
V gene: TRBV12-5
CDR3 protein: CASGLAGNTIYF
CDR3 DNA: TGTGCTAGTGGTTTGGCGGGAAACACCATATATTTT

J gene: TRBJ2-1
clone size: few
D gene: -
V gene: TRBV14
CDR3 protein: CASSQDLRGEQFF
CDR3 DNA: TGTGCCAGCAGCCAAGATCTTCGAGGTGAGCAGTTCTTC

J gene: TRBJ2-1
clone size: -
D gene: -
V gene: TRBV2
CDR3 protein: CASNRESYNEQFF
CDR3 DNA: TGTGCCAGCAACCGGGAGTCCTACAATGAGCAGTTCTTC

J gene: TRBJ2-6
clone size: once
D gene: TRBD1
V gene: TRBV27
CDR3 protein: CASSPRTGYSGANVLTF
CDR3 DNA: TGTGCCAGCAGTCCCCGGACAGGATACTCTGGGGCCAACGTCCTGACTTTC

J gene: TRBJ2-1
clone size: -
D gene: -
V gene: TRBV12-3/TRBV12-4
CDR3 protein: CASSLRQIDEQFF
CDR3 DNA: TGTGCCAGCAGTTTAAGACAAATAGATGAGCAGTTCTTC

J gene: TRBJ2-3
clone size: -
D gene: TRBD1
V gene: TRBV7-3
CDR3 protein: CASSLDRGLDTQYF
CDR3 DNA: TGTGCCAGCAGCTTAGACAGGGGGCTTGATACGCAGTATTTT

J gene: TRBJ1-3
clone size: -
D gene: -
V gene: TRBV6-5
CDR3 protein: CASRTTGSGNTIYF
CDR3 DNA: TGTGCCAGCAGAACCACAGGCTCTGGAAACACCATATATTTT

J gene: TRBJ1-6
clone size: -
D gene: -
V gene: TRBV13
CDR3 protein: CASGTQNNSPLHF
CDR3 DNA: TGTGCCAGCGGGACACAGAATAATTCACCCCTCCACTTT

J gene: TRBJ2-7
clone size: -
D gene: -
V gene: TRBV14
CDR3 protein: CASSLVSGHRGEQYF
CDR3 DNA: TGTGCCAGCAGCCTCGTCTCGGGACACCGTGGGGAGCAGTACTTC

J gene: TRBJ1-5
clone size: once
D gene: -
V gene: TRBV27
CDR3 protein: CASRQGTNQPQHF
CDR3 DNA: TGTGCCAGCAGGCAGGGAACAAATCAGCCCCAGCATTTT

J gene: TRBJ1-6
clone size: once
D gene: -
V gene: TRBV6-4
CDR3 protein: CASSDSAGVNSPLHF
CDR3 DNA: TGTGCCAGCAGTGACTCGGCAGGGGTTAATTCACCCCTCCACTTT

J gene: TRBJ2-5
clone size: few
D gene: -
V gene: TRBV5-4
CDR3 protein: CASSPKRAPQETQYF
CDR3 DNA: TGTGCCAGCAGCCCCAAGAGGGCTCCACAAGAGACCCAGTACTTC

J gene: TRBJ2-7
clone size: -
D gene: -
V gene: TRBV5-1
CDR3 protein: CASSSGGSSSYEQYF
CDR3 DNA: TGCGCCAGCAGCTCAGGAGGGTCTAGTTCCTACGAGCAGTACTTC

J gene: TRBJ1-1
clone size: -
D gene: -
V gene: TRBV27
CDR3 protein: CASISGGRSIYTNTEAFF
CDR3 DNA: TGTGCCAGCATCTCGGGGGGACGGAGTATATACACTAACACTGAAGCTTTCTTT

J gene: TRBJ1-6
clone size: -
D gene: TRBD1
V gene: TRBV4-1
CDR3 protein: CASSQDGGQRSLHF
CDR3 DNA: TGCGCCAGCAGCCAAGATGGGGGACAGAGGTCCCTCCACTTT

J gene: TRBJ1-3
clone size: few
D gene: TRBD1
V gene: TRBV28
CDR3 protein: CASSLPTRGTRGNTIYF
CDR3 DNA: TGTGCCAGCAGTCTCCCAACCAGGGGGACGCGAGGAAACACCATATATTTT

J gene: TRBJ1-2
clone size: -
D gene: -
V gene: TRBV27
CDR3 protein: CASSSGVLSGYTF
CDR3 DNA: TGTGCCAGCAGTTCCGGGGTCCTGTCTGGCTACACCTTC

J gene: TRBJ1-2
clone size: -
D gene: -
V gene: TRBV2
CDR3 protein: CASSGMGGSANYGYTF
CDR3 DNA: TGTGCCAGCAGTGGCATGGGGGGATCAGCTAACTATGGCTACACCTTC

J gene: TRBJ2-1
clone size: -
D gene: TRBD2
V gene: TRBV3-1/TRBV3-2
CDR3 protein: CASSRRTSGGQDEQFF
CDR3 DNA: TGTGCCAGCAGCCGCCGGACTAGCGGGGGGCAGGATGAGCAGTTCTTC

J gene: TRBJ2-1
clone size: -
D gene: -
V gene: TRBV2
CDR3 protein: CASRAGSSYNEQFF
CDR3 DNA: TGTGCCAGCAGAGCCGGGAGCTCCTACAATGAGCAGTTCTTC

J gene: TRBJ2-7
clone size: -
D gene: -
V gene: TRBV28
CDR3 protein: CASSPPGVGLFSYEQYF
CDR3 DNA: TGTGCCAGCAGTCCCCCCGGCGTGGGACTTTTCTCCTACGAGCAGTACTTC

J gene: TRBJ2-1
clone size: few
D gene: TRBD2
V gene: TRBV2
CDR3 protein: CASRPAGGNEQFF
CDR3 DNA: TGTGCCAGCCGGCCAGCGGGGGGGAATGAGCAGTTCTTC

J gene: TRBJ1-3
clone size: few
D gene: -
V gene: TRBV6-6
CDR3 protein: CASSLTGSFLASGNTIYF
CDR3 DNA: TGTGCCAGCAGTCTTACAGGATCTTTCCTCGCCTCTGGAAACACCATATATTTT

J gene: TRBJ1-2
clone size: once
D gene: -
V gene: TRBV27
CDR3 protein: CASRASGEGPGYTF
CDR3 DNA: TGTGCCAGCCGGGCCTCAGGGGAGGGGCCTGGCTACACCTTC

J gene: TRBJ1-2
clone size: -
D gene: TRBD1
V gene: TRBV24-1
CDR3 protein: CATSDSGTGGRYGYTF
CDR3 DNA: TGTGCCACCAGTGATTCCGGGACAGGGGGTCGGTATGGCTACACCTTC

J gene: TRBJ2-1
clone size: -
D gene: -
V gene: TRBV7-2
CDR3 protein: CASSLVSRQVHNEQFF
CDR3 DNA: TGTGCCAGCAGCTTAGTTTCTCGACAGGTCCACAATGAGCAGTTCTTC

J gene: TRBJ2-3
clone size: -
D gene: TRBD1
V gene: TRBV28
CDR3 protein: CASTRGTGGSDTQYF
CDR3 DNA: TGTGCCAGCACCCGCGGGACAGGGGGTTCCGATACGCAGTATTTT